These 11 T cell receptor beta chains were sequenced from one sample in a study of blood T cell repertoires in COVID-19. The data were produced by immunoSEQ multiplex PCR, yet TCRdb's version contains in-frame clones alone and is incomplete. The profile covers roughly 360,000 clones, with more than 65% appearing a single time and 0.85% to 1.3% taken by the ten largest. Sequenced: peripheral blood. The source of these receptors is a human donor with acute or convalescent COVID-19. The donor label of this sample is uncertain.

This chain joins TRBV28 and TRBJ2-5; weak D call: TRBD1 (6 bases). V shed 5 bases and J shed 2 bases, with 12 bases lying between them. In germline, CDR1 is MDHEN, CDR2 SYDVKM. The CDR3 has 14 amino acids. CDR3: CASSLTGQQETQYF. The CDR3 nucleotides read TGTGCCAGCAGTCTCACCGGACAGCAAGAGACCCAGTACTTC.

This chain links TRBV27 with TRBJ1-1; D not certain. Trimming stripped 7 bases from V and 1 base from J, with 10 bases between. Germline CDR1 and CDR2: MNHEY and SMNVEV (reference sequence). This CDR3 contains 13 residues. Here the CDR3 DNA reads TGTGCCAGCATGGCCCCGGGGAACACTGAAGCTTTCTTT. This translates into CASMAPGNTEAFF.

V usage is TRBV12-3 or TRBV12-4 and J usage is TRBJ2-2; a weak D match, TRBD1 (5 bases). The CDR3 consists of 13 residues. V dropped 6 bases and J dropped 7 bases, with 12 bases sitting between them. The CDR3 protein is CASSRTSHGELFF. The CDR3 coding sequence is TGTGCCAGCAGCCGGACATCTCACGGGGAGCTGTTTTTT.

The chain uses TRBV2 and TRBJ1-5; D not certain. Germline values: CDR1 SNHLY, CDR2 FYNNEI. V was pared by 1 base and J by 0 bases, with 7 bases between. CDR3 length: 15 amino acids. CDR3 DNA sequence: TGTGCCAGCAGTGAAGAGGCGGCTAGCAATCAGCCCCAGCATTTT. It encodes CASSEEAASNQPQHF.

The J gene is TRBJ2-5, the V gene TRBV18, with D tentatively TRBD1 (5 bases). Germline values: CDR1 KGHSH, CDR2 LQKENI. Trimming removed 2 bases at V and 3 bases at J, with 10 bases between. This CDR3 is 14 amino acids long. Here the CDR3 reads CASSPDRVKETQYF. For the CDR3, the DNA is TGTGCCAGCTCACCAGACAGAGTAAAAGAGACCCAGTACTTC.

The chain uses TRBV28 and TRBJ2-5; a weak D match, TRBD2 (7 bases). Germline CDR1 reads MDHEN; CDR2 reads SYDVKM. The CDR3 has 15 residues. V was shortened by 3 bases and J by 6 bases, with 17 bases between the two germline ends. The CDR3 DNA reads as TGTGCCAGCAGTTTCGCGGGGGCTTCCAAGAAGACCCAGTACTTC. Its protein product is CASSFAGASKKTQYF. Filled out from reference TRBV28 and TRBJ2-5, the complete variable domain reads DVKVTQSSRYLVKRTGEKVFLECVQDMDHENMFWYRQDPGLGLRLIYFSYDVKMKEKGDIPEGYSVSREKKERFSLILESASTNQTSMYLCASSFAGASKKTQYFGPGTRLLVL.

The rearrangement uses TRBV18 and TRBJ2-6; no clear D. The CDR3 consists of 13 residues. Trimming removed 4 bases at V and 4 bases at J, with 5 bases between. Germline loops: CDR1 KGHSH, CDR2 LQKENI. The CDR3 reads CASSQQGANVLTF. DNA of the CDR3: TGTGCCAGCTCACAACAGGGGGCCAACGTCCTGACTTTC.

The CDR3, as DNA: TGTGCCAGCAGCGGACGCCCAGGGTTAGGCCGCTACAATGAGCAGTTCTTC. Translating it yields CASSGRPGLGRYNEQFF. The genes are TRBV5-6 and TRBJ2-1, with D maybe TRBD1 (5 bases). This CDR3 has 17 residues. V was trimmed by 4 bases and J by 3 bases, leaving 20 bases between them. The germline V gene has CDR1 SGHDT and CDR2 YYEEEE.

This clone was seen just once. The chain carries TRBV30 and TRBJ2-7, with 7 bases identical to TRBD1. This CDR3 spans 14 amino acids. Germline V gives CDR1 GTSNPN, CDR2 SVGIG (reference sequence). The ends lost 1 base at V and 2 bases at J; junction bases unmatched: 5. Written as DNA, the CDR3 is TGTGCCTGGAGTGCGGGGACAGAGACCTACGAGCAGTACTTC. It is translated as CAWSAGTETYEQYF.

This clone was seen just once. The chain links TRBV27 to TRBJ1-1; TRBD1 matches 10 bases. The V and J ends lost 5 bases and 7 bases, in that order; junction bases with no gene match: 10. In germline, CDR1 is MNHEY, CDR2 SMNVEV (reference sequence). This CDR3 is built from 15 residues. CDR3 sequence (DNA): TGTGCCAGCAGTCTCTACCGGGACAGGGGAAATGAAGCTTTCTTT. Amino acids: CASSLYRDRGNEAFF.

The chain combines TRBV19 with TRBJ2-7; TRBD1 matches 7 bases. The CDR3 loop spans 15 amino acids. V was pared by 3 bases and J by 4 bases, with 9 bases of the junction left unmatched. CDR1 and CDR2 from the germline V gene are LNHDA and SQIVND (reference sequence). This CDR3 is CASSIRSGGSYEQYF. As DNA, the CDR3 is TGTGCCAGTAGTATTCGCTCAGGGGGTAGTTACGAGCAGTACTTC. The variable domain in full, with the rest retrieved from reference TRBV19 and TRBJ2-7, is DGGITQSPKYLFRKEGQNVTLSCEQNLNHDAMYWYRQDPGQGLRLIYYSQIVNDFQKGDIAEGYSVSREKKESFPLTVTSAQKNPTAFYLCASSIRSGGSYEQYFGPGTRLTVT.